The source of this T cell receptor beta chain is a study of blood T cell repertoires in COVID-19. This table comes from immunoSEQ multiplex PCR, and its TCRdb copy is limited to in-frame clones, with some not included. This table holds about 140,000 clones, around 86% found once. The J segment lost 9 bases and the V segment lost 0 bases, leaving 8 bases of the junction unmatched. CDR1 is MNHEY, CDR2 SMNVEV, per germline (reference sequence). This CDR3 is built from 16 residues. The V gene is TRBV27, the J gene TRBJ2-1; 10 bases are shared with TRBD2. This receptor was taken from a human donor in a cohort sampled during active COVID-19. The specimen sequenced was peripheral blood. DNA for the CDR3: TGTGCCAGCAGTTTATCCGGGACTAGCGAGTACCCTGAGCAGTTCTTC. It translates to CASSLSGTSEYPEQFF.